This T cell receptor (beta chain) was sequenced for a study of blood T cell repertoires in COVID-19. Study-level background: COVID-19 samples, acute and convalescent, were from the United States, Italy and Spain. The analysed material was cDNA or gDNA that came from T cells, B-cell-depleted T cells, or PBMCs.

There are 15 residues in the CDR3. V gave up 7 bases and J gave up 0 bases; unmatched junction bases: 9. The germline V gene has CDR1 MNHEY and CDR2 SVGAGI. In its sample, this clone was seen a few times. Under the authors' procedure: Reference gene primer amplification yielded estimated nucleated cell counts. Produced via immunoSEQ multiplex PCR; TCRdb's table is partial and in-frame only. That table is the source of V, J and clone size, and D and trimming were worked out from the DNA. Among tens of thousands of clones listed, 82% were seen once. This TCR was recovered from a human donor with acute or convalescent COVID-19. The donor label of this sample is uncertain. The chain links TRBV6-5 to TRBJ2-7; TRBD1 matches 7 bases. The sequencing input was peripheral blood. This CDR3 reads CASKEGQSSSYEQYF. The CDR3 region has the DNA TGTGCCAGCAAAGAGGGACAGTCGAGCTCCTACGAGCAGTACTTC.